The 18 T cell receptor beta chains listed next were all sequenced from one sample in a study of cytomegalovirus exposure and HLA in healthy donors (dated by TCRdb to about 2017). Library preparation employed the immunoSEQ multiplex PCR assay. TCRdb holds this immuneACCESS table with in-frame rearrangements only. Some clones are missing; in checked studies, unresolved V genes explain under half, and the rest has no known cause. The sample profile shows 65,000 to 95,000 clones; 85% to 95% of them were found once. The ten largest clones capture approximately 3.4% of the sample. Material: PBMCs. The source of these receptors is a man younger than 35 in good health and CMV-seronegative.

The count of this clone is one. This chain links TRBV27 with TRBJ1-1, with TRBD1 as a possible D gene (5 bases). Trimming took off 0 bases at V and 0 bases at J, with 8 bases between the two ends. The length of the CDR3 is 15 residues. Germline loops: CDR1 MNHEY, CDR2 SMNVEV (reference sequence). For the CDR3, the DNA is TGTGCCAGCAGTTTATCAGCAGGGCTGAACACTGAAGCTTTCTTT. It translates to CASSLSAGLNTEAFF.

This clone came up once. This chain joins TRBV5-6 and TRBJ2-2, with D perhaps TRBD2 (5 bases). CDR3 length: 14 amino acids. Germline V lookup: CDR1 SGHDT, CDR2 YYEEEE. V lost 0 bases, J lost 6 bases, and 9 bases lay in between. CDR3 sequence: CASSLGGLPGELFF. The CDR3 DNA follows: TGTGCCAGCAGCTTGGGCGGGCTCCCCGGGGAGCTGTTTTTT.

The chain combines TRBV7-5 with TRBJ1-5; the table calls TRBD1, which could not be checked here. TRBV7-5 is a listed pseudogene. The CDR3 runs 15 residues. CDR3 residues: CARGPTQGYNQPQHF. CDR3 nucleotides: TGTGCCAGAGGTCCAACCCAGGGGTACAATCAGCCCCAGCATTTT.

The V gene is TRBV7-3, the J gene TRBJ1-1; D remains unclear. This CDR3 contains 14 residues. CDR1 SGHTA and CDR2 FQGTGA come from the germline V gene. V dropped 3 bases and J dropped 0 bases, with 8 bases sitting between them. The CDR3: CASSLRGMNTEAFF. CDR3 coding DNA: TGTGCCAGCAGCTTGCGGGGAATGAACACTGAAGCTTTCTTT. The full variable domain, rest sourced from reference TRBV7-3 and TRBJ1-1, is GAGVSQTPSNKVTEKGKYVELRCDPISGHTALYWYRQSLGQGPEFLIYFQGTGAADDSGLPNDRFFAVRPEGSVSTLKIQRTERGDSAVYLCASSLRGMNTEAFFGQGTRLTVV.

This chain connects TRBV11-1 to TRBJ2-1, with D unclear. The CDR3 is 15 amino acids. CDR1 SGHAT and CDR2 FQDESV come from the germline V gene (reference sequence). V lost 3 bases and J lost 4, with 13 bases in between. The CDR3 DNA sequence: TGTGCCAGCAGCTTCCTTGACTTGGGTTACAATGAGCAGTTCTTC. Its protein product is CASSFLDLGYNEQFF.

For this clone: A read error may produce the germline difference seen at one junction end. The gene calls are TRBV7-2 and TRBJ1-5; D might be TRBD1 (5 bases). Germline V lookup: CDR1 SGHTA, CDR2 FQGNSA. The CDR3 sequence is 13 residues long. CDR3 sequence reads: CASSFGMGREVSF. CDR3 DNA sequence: TGTGCCAGCAGCTTTGGTATGGGCAGGGAGGTTTCATTT.

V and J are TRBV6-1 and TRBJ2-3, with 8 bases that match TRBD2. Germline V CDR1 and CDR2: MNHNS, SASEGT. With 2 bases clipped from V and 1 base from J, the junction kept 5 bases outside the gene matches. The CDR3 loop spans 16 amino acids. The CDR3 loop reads CASSEPRRGGTDTQYF. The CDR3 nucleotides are TGTGCCAGCAGTGAACCTCGGCGGGGGGGCACAGATACGCAGTATTTT.

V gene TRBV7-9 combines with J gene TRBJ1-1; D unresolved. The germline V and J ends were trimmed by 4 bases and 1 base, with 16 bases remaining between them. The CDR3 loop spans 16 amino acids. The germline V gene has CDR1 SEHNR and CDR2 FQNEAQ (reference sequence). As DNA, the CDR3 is TGTGCCAGCAGCTCGTTGATCAGATCAGAGAACACTGAAGCTTTCTTT. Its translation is CASSSLIRSENTEAFF.

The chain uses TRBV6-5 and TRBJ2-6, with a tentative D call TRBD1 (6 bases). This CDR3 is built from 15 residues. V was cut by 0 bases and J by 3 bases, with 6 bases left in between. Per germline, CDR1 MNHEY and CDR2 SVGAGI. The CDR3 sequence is CASSYSGGGANVLTF. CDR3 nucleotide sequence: TGTGCCAGCAGTTACTCAGGGGGTGGGGCCAACGTCCTGACTTTC.

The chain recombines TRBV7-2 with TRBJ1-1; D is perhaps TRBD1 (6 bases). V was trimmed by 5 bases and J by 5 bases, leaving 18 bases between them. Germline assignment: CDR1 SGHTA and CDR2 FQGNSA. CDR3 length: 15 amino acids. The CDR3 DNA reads TGTGCCAGCAGCCCTGTAACAGGGCAGTGGACTGAAGCTTTCTTT. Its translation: CASSPVTGQWTEAFF.

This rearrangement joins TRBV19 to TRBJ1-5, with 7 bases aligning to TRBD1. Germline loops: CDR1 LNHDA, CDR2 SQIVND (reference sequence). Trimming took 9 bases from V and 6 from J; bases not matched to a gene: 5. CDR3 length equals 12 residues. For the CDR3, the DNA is TGTGCCAGCCGACAGGGTAGTCAGCCCCAGCATTTT. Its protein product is CASRQGSQPQHF.

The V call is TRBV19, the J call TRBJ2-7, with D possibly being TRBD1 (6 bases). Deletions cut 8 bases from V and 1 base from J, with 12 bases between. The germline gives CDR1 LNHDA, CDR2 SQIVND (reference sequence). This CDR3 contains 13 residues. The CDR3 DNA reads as TGTGCCAGTTCACAGGGTAATTCCTACGAGCAGTACTTC. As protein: CASSQGNSYEQYF. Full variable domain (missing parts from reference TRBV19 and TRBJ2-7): DGGITQSPKYLFRKEGQNVTLSCEQNLNHDAMYWYRQDPGQGLRLIYYSQIVNDFQKGDIAEGYSVSREKKESFPLTVTSAQKNPTAFYLCASSQGNSYEQYFGPGTRLTVT.

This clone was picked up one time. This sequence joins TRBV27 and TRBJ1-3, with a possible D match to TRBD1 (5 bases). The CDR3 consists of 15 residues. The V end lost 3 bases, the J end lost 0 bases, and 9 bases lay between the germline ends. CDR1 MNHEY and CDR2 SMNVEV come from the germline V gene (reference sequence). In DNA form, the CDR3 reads TGTGCCAGCAGTTTCTACAGGTCCTCTGGAAACACCATATATTTT. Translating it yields CASSFYRSSGNTIYF.

This CDR3 is CASSTGIDTQYF. The CDR3 DNA is TGTGCCAGTAGCACAGGGATCGATACGCAGTATTTT. The chain employs TRBV19 and TRBJ2-3; weak D call: TRBD1 (6 bases). The V gene lost 6 bases and the J gene lost 6 bases, with 10 bases spanning the gap. CDR3 length: 12 amino acids. CDR1 LNHDA and CDR2 SQIVND come from the germline V gene (reference sequence).

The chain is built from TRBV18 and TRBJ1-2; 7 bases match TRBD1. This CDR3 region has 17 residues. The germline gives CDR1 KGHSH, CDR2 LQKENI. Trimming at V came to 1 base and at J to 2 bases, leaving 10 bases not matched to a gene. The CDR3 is CASSPQGTAKYNYGYTF. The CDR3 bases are TGTGCCAGCTCACCACAAGGGACAGCTAAGTACAACTATGGCTACACCTTC.

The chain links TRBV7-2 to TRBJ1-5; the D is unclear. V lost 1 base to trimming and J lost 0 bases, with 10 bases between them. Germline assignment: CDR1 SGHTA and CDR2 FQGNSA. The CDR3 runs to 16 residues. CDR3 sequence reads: CASSLEHSYSNQPQHF. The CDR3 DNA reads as TGTGCCAGCAGCTTAGAACACAGCTATAGCAATCAGCCCCAGCATTTT.

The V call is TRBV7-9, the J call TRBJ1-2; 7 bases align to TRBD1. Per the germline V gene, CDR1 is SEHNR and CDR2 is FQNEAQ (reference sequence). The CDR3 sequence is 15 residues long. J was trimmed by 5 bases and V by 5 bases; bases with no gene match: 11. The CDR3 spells CASSMGTARGYGYTF. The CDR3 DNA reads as TGTGCCAGCAGCATGGGGACAGCACGGGGTTATGGCTACACCTTC.

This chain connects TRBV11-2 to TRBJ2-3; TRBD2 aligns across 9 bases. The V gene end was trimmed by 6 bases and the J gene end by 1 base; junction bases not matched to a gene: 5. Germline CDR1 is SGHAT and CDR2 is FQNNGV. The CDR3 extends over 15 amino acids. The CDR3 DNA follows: TGTGCCAGCAGGGCGGGAGGGGCGGGCACAGATACGCAGTATTTT. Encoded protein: CASRAGGAGTDTQYF.